The 20 T cell receptor beta chains in this list originate from one sample, sequenced in a study of CD8+ T cells in alopecia areata (dated by TCRdb to the late 2010s). In the paper's terms, the time point label means: baseline before oral tofacitinib. Receptors were amplified or captured by the immunoSEQ multiplex PCR assay. For TCR sequencing, RNA was extracted from every sample and reverse transcribed into cDNA to serve as template. TCRdb limited this immuneACCESS table to in-frame rearrangements with V and J called. A share of clones is missing; checked studies link under half to unresolved V genes, and the rest is unexplained. For this sample the table gives 130,000 to 150,000 clones, of which around 87% were detected only once. The top ten clones comprise roughly 15% of the sample. This specimen was CD8+ T cells sorted from blood, taken at week 0. The origin of the receptors is a human donor with alopecia areata.

This clone was seen a handful of times. Other DNA sequences from this sample encode an identical CDR3 as well. The J gene is TRBJ2-1, the V gene TRBV9; D is undetermined. Germline values: CDR1 SGDLS, CDR2 YYNGEE. This CDR3 has 11 residues. V lost 3 bases and J 5 bases, leaving 3 bases between the germline ends. CDR3 DNA sequence: TGTGCCAGCAGCGGCAACAATGAGCAGTTCTTC. It is translated as CASSGNNEQFF.

For the CDR3, the DNA is TGTGCCAGCAGCACAGGGGGATCGGATTACACCTTC. It specifies CASSTGGSDYTF. The V and J genes are TRBV6-5 and TRBJ1-2; 8 nucleotides agree with TRBD1. Germline-derived CDR1 and CDR2 are MNHEY and SVGAGI. The CDR3 runs to 12 residues. V lost 6 bases and J lost 11; bases outside the gene matches: 8.

This clone was counted once. This chain joins TRBV7-9 and TRBJ2-1; D may correspond to TRBD1 or TRBD2 (5 bases each). CDR3 size: 13 residues. Germline V gene data show CDR1 as SEHNR and CDR2 as FQNEAQ (reference sequence). V was clipped by 0 bases and J by 6 bases, with 6 bases between them. The CDR3, as DNA: TGTGCCAGCAGCTTAGCTGGGGGCAATGAGCAGTTCTTC. It is translated as CASSLAGGNEQFF.

Remarks on this clone: This sample includes further DNA sequences coding for the same CDR3. This chain connects TRBV7-3 to TRBJ2-3; 8 nucleotides align to TRBD2. The junction had 3 bases not matched to a gene; V was cut back by 4 bases and J by 0 bases. CDR3 length: 15 amino acids. Germline-derived CDR1 and CDR2 are SGHTA and FQGTGA. The CDR3 DNA follows: TGTGCCAGCAGCTCCACGGGGGGGAGCACAGATACGCAGTATTTT. This translates into CASSSTGGSTDTQYF.

In this sample, this clone turned up once. The rearrangement links TRBV2 to TRBJ2-1; possibly TRBD2 for D (6 bases). This CDR3 is 18 amino acids long. V was pared by 1 base and J by 9 bases, with 25 bases between. Per germline, CDR1 SNHLY and CDR2 FYNNEI. CDR3 bases: TGTGCCAGCAGTGAAGACGGGGGAACGATATTATTTAGGAGTGAGCAGTTCTTC. Translating it yields CASSEDGGTILFRSEQFF.

CDR3 nucleotide sequence: TGCGCCAGCAGCCAAGACCTCACCAAGGAAGCTTTCTTT. This codes for CASSQDLTKEAFF. The chain recombines TRBV4-1 with TRBJ1-1; no firm D call. Per germline, CDR1 MGHRA and CDR2 YSYEKL. The length of the CDR3 is 13 residues. V was trimmed by 0 bases and J by 8 bases, leaving 10 bases between them.

This clone was detected once. V gene TRBV4-1 combines with J gene TRBJ1-2, with TRBD1 matching over 10 bases. The ends lost 4 bases at V and 5 bases at J; junction bases unmatched: 7. Looked up from germline, CDR1 is MGHRA and CDR2 is YSYEKL. The CDR3 length is 15 residues. CDR3 in DNA: TGCGCCAGCAGCCCAACTCCGGGACAGGGGTATGGCTACACCTTC. It yields the protein CASSPTPGQGYGYTF.

The chain joins TRBV6-1 to TRBJ2-1; perhaps TRBD2 as D (5 bases). CDR1 MNHNS and CDR2 SASEGT come from the germline V gene. CDR3 length equals 17 residues. Trimming took 2 bases from V and 6 from J, leaving 20 bases between them. CDR3 nucleotide sequence: TGTGCCAGCAGTGAACTTGCCTTAAGTTTGAGCGGCAATGAGCAGTTCTTC. This sequence encodes CASSELALSLSGNEQFF.

The chain carries TRBV7-6 and TRBJ2-7, with 7 bases that match TRBD1. CDR1 is SGHVS and CDR2 is FNYEAQ in the germline V gene. J gave up 3 bases and V 2 bases, and 4 bases lay outside the gene matches. This CDR3 is built from 14 residues. The CDR3 coding sequence is TGTGCCAGCAGCTTAACGACAGGGTACTACGAGCAGTACTTC. This translates into CASSLTTGYYEQYF.

The chain recombines TRBV9 with TRBJ2-1, with 7 bases fitting TRBD2. From germline, CDR1 is SGDLS and CDR2 YYNGEE. The CDR3 covers 15 residues. After removal of 1 base from V and 7 bases from J, the junction contained 8 bases not matched to a gene. The CDR3 is CASSVLAAGQNEQFF. In DNA, the CDR3 is TGTGCCAGCAGCGTACTAGCGGCGGGGCAAAATGAGCAGTTCTTC. Looking up the rest from reference TRBV9 and TRBJ2-1 gives the full variable domain: DSGVTQTPKHLITATGQRVTLRCSPRSGDLSVYWYQQSLDQGLQFLIQYYNGEERAKGNILERFSAQQFPDLHSELNLSSLELGDSALYFCASSVLAAGQNEQFFGPGTRLTVL.

Turning to this clone: The identical CDR3 is also encoded by other nucleotide sequences in the sample. The V gene is TRBV27, the J gene TRBJ1-5; D is unclear. Germline assignment: CDR1 MNHEY and CDR2 SMNVEV (reference sequence). The CDR3 loop spans 14 amino acids. V gave up 3 bases and J gave up 0 bases, with 6 bases separating them. CDR3 nucleotide sequence: TGTGCCAGCAGTTTGACAAGTAGCAATCAGCCCCAGCATTTT. As protein: CASSLTSSNQPQHF.

This clone occurred once. The chain employs TRBV18 and TRBJ2-7, with D possibly matching TRBD1 (5 bases). Trimming removed 2 bases from V and 5 bases from J, with 10 bases in between. Looked up from germline, CDR1 is KGHSH and CDR2 is LQKENI. There are 13 residues in the CDR3. The CDR3 spells CASSPEGANEQYF. In DNA, the CDR3 is TGTGCCAGCTCACCAGAAGGGGCAAACGAGCAGTACTTC. Supplemented by reference TRBV18 and TRBJ2-7, the full variable domain reads NAGVMQNPRHLVRRRGQEARLRCSPMKGHSHVYWYRQLPEEGLKFMVYLQKENIIDESGMPKERFSAEFPKEGPSILRIQQVVRGDSAAYFCASSPEGANEQYFGPGTRLTVT.

This chain uses TRBV7-8 with TRBJ2-3, with 10 bases identical to TRBD2. The CDR3 is 20 residues long. CDR1 and CDR2 from the germline V gene are SGHVS and FQNEAQ. The V and J ends lost 6 bases and 2 bases, in that order; junction bases with no gene match: 20. In DNA, the CDR3 is TGTGCCAGCAGTTCCCCTAGCAGTTCGAGGACTAGCGGCCACACAGATACGCAGTATTTT. This codes for CASSSPSSSRTSGHTDTQYF.

This clone was counted between two and nine times. CDR3 DNA sequence: TGTGCCAGCAGTGCCGCGGGGCAGAACACTGAAGCTTTCTTT. It translates to CASSAAGQNTEAFF. This chain links TRBV9 with TRBJ1-1; a possible D gene is TRBD1 (5 bases). The length of the CDR3 is 14 residues. V shed 5 bases and J shed 1 base, with 12 bases lying between them. From germline, CDR1 is SGDLS and CDR2 YYNGEE.

The chain has TRBV29-1 and TRBJ2-1; D may correspond to TRBD1 or TRBD2 (5 bases each). Germline values: CDR1 SQVTM, CDR2 ANQGSEA. Between the trimmed V and J ends, which lost 0 bases and 5 bases, there was a span of 20 bases. There are 17 residues in the CDR3. The DNA for the CDR3 is TGCAGCGTTGAAGATCTTGTTGAGGGACGTGACAACAATGAGCAGTTCTTC. Translated: CSVEDLVEGRDNNEQFF.

This chain links TRBV5-4 with TRBJ2-2; D call uncertain. Germline V gives CDR1 SGHNT, CDR2 YYREEE (reference sequence). Trimming cost V 2 bases and J 4 bases, with 9 bases left between them. This CDR3 is 14 amino acids long. CDR3 amino acids: CASSLGTGTGELFF. CDR3 DNA sequence: TGTGCCAGCAGCTTAGGAACTGGCACCGGGGAGCTGTTTTTT.

This chain links TRBV23-1 with TRBJ2-4; 7 nucleotides align to TRBD2. TRBV23-1 is given ORF status, its function remaining uncertain. This CDR3 is built from 16 residues. Trimming took 2 bases from V and 0 from J; bases not matched to a gene: 4. The CDR3 protein is CASSQRAGLAKNIQYF. As DNA, the CDR3 is TGCGCCAGCAGTCAACGAGCGGGGCTAGCCAAAAACATTCAGTACTTC.

The rearrangement joins TRBV11-2 to TRBJ2-3, with 8 nucleotides matching TRBD2. J was trimmed by 3 bases and V by 4 bases; bases with no gene match: 6. Germline V gene sequence: CDR1 SGHAT, CDR2 FQNNGV. The CDR3 totals 15 residues. CDR3 loop: CASSSTPSGTDTQYF. The CDR3 DNA is TGTGCCAGCAGCTCAACCCCTAGCGGGACAGATACGCAGTATTTT.

CDR3 loop: CASSPGTVSYEQYF. In DNA, the CDR3 is TGTGCCAGTAGTCCCGGGACAGTCTCCTACGAGCAGTACTTC. The chain combines TRBV19 with TRBJ2-7, with 7 nucleotides matching TRBD1. The trim removed 5 bases at V and 0 bases at J, leaving 4 bases unmatched. In germline, CDR1 is LNHDA, CDR2 SQIVND (reference sequence). This CDR3 has 14 amino acids. Complete variable domain (other parts from reference TRBV19 and TRBJ2-7): DGGITQSPKYLFRKEGQNVTLSCEQNLNHDAMYWYRQDPGQGLRLIYYSQIVNDFQKGDIAEGYSVSREKKESFPLTVTSAQKNPTAFYLCASSPGTVSYEQYFGPGTRLTVT.

The chain is built from TRBV29-1 and TRBJ2-7; a weak D match, TRBD1 (6 bases). The germline V and J ends were trimmed by 1 base and 3 bases, with 10 bases remaining between them. This CDR3 has 13 residues. Per germline, CDR1 SQVTM and CDR2 ANQGSEA. CDR3 nucleotide sequence: TGCAGCGTTGAAGCCGTACAGGGCTACGAGCAGTACTTC. Protein sequence: CSVEAVQGYEQYF.